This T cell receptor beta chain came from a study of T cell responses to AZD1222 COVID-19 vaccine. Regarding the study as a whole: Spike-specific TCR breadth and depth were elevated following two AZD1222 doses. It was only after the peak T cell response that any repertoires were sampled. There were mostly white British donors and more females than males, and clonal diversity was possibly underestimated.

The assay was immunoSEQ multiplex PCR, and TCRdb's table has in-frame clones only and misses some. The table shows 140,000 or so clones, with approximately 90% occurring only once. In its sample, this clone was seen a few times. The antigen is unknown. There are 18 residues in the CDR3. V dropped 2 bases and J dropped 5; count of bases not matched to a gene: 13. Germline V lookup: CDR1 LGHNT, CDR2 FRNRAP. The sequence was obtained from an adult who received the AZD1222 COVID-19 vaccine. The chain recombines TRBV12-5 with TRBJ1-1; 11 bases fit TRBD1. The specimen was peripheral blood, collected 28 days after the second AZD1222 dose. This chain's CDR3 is CASGLRGTGGIEVTEAFF. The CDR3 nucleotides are TGTGCTAGTGGTTTGAGAGGGACAGGGGGAATAGAGGTGACTGAAGCTTTCTTT. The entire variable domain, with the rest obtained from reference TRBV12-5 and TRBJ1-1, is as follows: DARVTQTPRHKVTEMGQEVTMRCQPILGHNTVFWYRQTMMQGLELLAYFRNRAPLDDSGMPKDRFSAEMPDATLATLKIQPSEPRDSAVYFCASGLRGTGGIEVTEAFFGQGTRLTVV.